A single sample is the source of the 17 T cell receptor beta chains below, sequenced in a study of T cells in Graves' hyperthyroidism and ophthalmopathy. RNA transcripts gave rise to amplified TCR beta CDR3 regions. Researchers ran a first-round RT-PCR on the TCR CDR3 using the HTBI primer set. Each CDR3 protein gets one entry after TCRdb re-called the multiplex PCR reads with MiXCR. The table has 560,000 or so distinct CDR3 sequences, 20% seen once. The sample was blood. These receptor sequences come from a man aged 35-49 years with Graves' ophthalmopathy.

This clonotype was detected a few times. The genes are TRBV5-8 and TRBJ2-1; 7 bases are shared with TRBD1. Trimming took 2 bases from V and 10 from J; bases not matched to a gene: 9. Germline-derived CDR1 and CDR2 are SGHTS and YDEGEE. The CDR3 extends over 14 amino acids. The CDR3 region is CASSFEGQGGEQFF. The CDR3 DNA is TGTGCCAGCAGCTTCGAGGGGCAAGGGGGCGAGCAGTTCTTC.

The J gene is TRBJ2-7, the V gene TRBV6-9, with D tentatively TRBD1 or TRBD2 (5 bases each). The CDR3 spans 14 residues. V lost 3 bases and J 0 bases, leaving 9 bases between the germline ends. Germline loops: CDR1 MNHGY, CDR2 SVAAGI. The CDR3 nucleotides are TGTGCCAGCAGTTACGAGGGGTACTCCTACGAGCAGTACTTC. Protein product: CASSYEGYSYEQYF.

CDR3 in amino acids: CASSPRKLAGDERHNEQFF. The CDR3 DNA sequence: TGTGCCAGCTCACCAAGGAAACTAGCGGGAGATGAAAGGCACAATGAGCAGTTCTTC. The chain carries TRBV18 and TRBJ2-1; the match to TRBD2 covers 11 bases. J was trimmed by 5 bases and V by 2 bases; bases with no gene match: 14. The CDR3 is 19 amino acids. Germline CDR1 and CDR2: KGHSH and LQKENI.

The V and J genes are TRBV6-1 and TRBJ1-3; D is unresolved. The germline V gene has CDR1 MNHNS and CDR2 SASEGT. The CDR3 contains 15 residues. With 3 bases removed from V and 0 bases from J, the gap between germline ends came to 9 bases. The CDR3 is CASSDTIFSGNTIYF. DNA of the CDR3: TGTGCCAGCAGTGATACCATATTCTCTGGAAACACCATATATTTT.

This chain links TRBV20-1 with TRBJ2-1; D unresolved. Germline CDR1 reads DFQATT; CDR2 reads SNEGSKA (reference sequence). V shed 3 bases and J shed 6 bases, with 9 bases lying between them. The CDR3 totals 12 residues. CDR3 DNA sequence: TGCAGTGCTAGCCCCTCTTCCAATGAGCAGTTCTTC. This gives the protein CSASPSSNEQFF.

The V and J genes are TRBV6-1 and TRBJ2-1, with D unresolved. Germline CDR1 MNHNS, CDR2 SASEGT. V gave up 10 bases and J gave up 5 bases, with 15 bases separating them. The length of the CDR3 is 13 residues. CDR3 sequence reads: CATKGGWDNEQFF. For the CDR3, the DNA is TGTGCCACCAAGGGTGGGTGGGACAATGAGCAGTTCTTC.

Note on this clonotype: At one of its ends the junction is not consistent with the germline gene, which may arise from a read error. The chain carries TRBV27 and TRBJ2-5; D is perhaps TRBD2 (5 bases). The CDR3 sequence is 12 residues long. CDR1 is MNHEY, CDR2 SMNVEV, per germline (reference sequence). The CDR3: CVSSLEGGTQYF. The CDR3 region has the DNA TGTGTCAGCAGTTTAGAGGGTGGGACCCAGTACTTC.

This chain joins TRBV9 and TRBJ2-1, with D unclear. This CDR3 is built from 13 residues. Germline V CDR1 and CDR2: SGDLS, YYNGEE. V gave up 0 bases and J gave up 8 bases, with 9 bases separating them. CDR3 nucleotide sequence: TGTGCCAGCAGCGTAGGACCCCCCTATGAGCAGTTCTTC. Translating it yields CASSVGPPYEQFF.

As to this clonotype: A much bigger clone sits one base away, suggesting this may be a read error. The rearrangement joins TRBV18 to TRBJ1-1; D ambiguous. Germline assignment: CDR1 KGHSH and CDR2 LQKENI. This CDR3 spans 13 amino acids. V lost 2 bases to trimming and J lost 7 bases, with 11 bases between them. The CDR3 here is CASSPSTIDEAFF. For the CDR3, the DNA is TGTGCCAGCTCACCATCGACAATCGATGAAGCTTTCTTT.

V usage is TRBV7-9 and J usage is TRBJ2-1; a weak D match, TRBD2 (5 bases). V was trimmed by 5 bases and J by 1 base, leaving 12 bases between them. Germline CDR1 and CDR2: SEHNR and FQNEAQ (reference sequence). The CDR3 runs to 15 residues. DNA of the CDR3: TGTGCCAGCAGCATACTACTAGGGTCCTACAATGAGCAGTTCTTC. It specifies CASSILLGSYNEQFF.

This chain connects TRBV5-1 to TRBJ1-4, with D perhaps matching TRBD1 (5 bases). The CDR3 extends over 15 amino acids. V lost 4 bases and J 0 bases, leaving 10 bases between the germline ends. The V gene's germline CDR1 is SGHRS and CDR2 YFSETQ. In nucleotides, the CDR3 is TGCGCCAGCAGCCCACCGACAGCAACTAATGAAAAACTGTTTTTT. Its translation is CASSPPTATNEKLFF.

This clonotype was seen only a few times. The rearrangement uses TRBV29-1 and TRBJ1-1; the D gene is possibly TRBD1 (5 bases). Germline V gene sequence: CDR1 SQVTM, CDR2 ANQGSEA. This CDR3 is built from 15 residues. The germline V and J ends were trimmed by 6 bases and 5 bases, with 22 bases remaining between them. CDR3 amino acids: CSVGGEDGGKTEAFF. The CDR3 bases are TGCAGCGTCGGGGGGGAAGACGGGGGGAAAACTGAAGCTTTCTTT. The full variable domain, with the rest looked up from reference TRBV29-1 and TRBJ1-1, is SAVISQKPSRDICQRGTSLTIQCQVDSQVTMMFWYRQQPGQSLTLIATANQGSEATYESGFVIDKFPISRPNLTFSTLTVSNMSPEDSSIYLCSVGGEDGGKTEAFFGQGTRLTVV.

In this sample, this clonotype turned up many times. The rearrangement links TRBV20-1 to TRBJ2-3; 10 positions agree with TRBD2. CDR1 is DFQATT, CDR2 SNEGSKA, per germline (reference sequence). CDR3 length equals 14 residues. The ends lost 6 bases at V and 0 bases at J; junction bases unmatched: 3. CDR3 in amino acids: CSATSGKSTDTQYF. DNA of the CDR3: TGCAGTGCAACTAGCGGGAAAAGCACAGATACGCAGTATTTT.

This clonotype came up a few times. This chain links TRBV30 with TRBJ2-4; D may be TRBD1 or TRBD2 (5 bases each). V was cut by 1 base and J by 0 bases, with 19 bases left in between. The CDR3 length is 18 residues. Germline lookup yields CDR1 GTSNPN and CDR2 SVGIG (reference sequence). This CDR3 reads CAWSDPRWDDGAKNIQYF. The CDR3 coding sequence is TGTGCCTGGAGTGATCCCCGTTGGGACGACGGAGCCAAAAACATTCAGTACTTC. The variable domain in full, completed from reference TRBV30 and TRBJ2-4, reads SQTIHQWPATLVQPVGSPLSLECTVEGTSNPNLYWYRQAAGRGLQLLFYSVGIGQISSEVPQNLSASRPQDRQFILSSKKLLLSDSGFYLCAWSDPRWDDGAKNIQYFGAGTRLSVL.

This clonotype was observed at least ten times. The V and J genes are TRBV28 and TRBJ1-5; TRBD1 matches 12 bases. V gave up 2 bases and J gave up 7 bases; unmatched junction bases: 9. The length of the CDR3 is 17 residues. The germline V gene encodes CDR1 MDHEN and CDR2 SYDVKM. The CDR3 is CASSLAGDRGRVQPQHF. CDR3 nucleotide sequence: TGTGCCAGCAGTTTAGCCGGGGACAGGGGGCGCGTGCAGCCCCAGCATTTT. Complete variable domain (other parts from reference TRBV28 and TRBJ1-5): DVKVTQSSRYLVKRTGEKVFLECVQDMDHENMFWYRQDPGLGLRLIYFSYDVKMKEKGDIPEGYSVSREKKERFSLILESASTNQTSMYLCASSLAGDRGRVQPQHFGDGTRLSIL.

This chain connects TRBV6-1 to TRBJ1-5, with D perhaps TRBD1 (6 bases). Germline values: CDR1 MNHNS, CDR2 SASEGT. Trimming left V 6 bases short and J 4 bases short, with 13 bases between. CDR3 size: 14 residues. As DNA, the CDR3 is TGTGCCAGCAGCGAGGGACAAACTAATCAGCCCCAGCATTTT. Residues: CASSEGQTNQPQHF.

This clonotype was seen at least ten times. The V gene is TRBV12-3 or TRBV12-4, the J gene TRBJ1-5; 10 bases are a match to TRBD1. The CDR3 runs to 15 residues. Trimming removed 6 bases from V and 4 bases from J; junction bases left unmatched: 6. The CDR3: CASRVGTGENQPQHF. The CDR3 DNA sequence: TGTGCCAGCAGAGTCGGGACAGGGGAAAATCAGCCCCAGCATTTT.